Below are 20 T cell receptor beta chains sequenced from a single sample in a study of read filtering for tumor transcriptome and immune sequencing. Molecular barcoded adaptors covering alpha/delta and beta/gamma chains were used on approximately 400 ng RNA. Each CDR3 protein is one row after TCRdb ran MiXCR on the reads. This table has 75,000 to 95,000 distinct CDR3 sequences, 20% to 25% appearing once. The sample taken for sequencing was a population of CD138-negative cells sorted from bone marrow. Receptors were obtained from a donor aged 40 or older with multiple myeloma.

This clonotype was seen many times. V gene TRBV11-2 combines with J gene TRBJ2-5; 8 bases line up with TRBD1. The CDR3 is 13 amino acids. V lost 4 bases to trimming and J lost 4 bases; unmatched junction nucleotides: 2. Germline CDR1 is SGHAT and CDR2 is FQNNGV. As DNA, the CDR3 is TGTGCCAGCAGCTACGACAGGGGAGAGACCCAGTACTTC. It specifies CASSYDRGETQYF. Looking up the rest from reference TRBV11-2 and TRBJ2-5 gives the full variable domain: EAGVAQSPRYKIIEKRQSVAFWCNPISGHATLYWYQQILGQGPKLLIQFQNNGVVDDSQLPKDRFSAERLKGVDSTLKIQPAKLEDSAVYLCASSYDRGETQYFGPGTRLLVL.

This clonotype was seen ten or more times. V usage is TRBV4-1 and J usage is TRBJ1-1; 7 positions agree with TRBD1. The J segment lost 5 bases and the V segment lost 0 bases, leaving 9 bases of the junction unmatched. This CDR3 is built from 16 residues. Germline loops: CDR1 MGHRA, CDR2 YSYEKL. The CDR3 DNA is TGCGCCAGCAGCCAAGAGAAGCGACAGGGAGGAACTGAAGCTTTCTTT. It is translated as CASSQEKRQGGTEAFF.

Regarding this clonotype: A much larger clone is a single base away; this may be a read error. V and J are TRBV5-1 and TRBJ2-5; D not resolved. The CDR3 has 14 residues. Germline loops: CDR1 SGHRS, CDR2 YFSETQ. The DNA of the CDR3 is TGCGCCAGCACCTTGGAAGGGAACCAAGAGACCCAGTACTTC. This codes for CASTLEGNQETQYF.

This clonotype was seen a single time. A junction boundary mismatches the germline segment, possibly from a read error. The gene calls are TRBV27 and TRBJ1-5, with D possibly being TRBD1 (6 bases). Germline assignment: CDR1 MNHEY and CDR2 SMNVEV (reference sequence). CDR3 size: 16 residues. The CDR3 DNA reads TGTGCCGGCAGTTTAAAGGGACATTTTAGCAATCAGCCCCAGCATTTT. Translation: CAGSLKGHFSNQPQHF.

There are many counts of this clonotype. This chain links TRBV28 with TRBJ2-5, with a possible D match to TRBD2 (5 bases). The germline V gene encodes CDR1 MDHEN and CDR2 SYDVKM. This CDR3 contains 13 residues. The V and J ends lost 3 bases and 2 bases respectively, with 7 bases between them. This chain's CDR3 is CASSFSAQETQYF. CDR3 bases: TGTGCCAGCAGTTTTAGCGCGCAAGAGACCCAGTACTTC.

In its sample, this clonotype was seen many times. This chain joins TRBV20-1 and TRBJ2-2; unclear D gene. The germline V and J ends were trimmed by 3 bases and 6 bases, with 8 bases remaining between them. From germline, CDR1 is DFQATT and CDR2 SNEGSKA (reference sequence). This CDR3 contains 12 residues. The CDR3 coding sequence is TGCAGTGCTAGGCGTTTCTCCGGGGAGCTGTTTTTT. Translated: CSARRFSGELFF.

This clonotype was counted many times. The V gene is TRBV7-8, the J gene TRBJ2-5, with D unresolved. V was trimmed by 0 bases and J by 3 bases, leaving 5 bases between them. This CDR3 has 13 residues. Germline V gene sequence: CDR1 SGHVS, CDR2 FQNEAQ. The CDR3 is CASSLAEEETQYF. The DNA of the CDR3 is TGTGCCAGCAGCTTAGCCGAGGAAGAGACCCAGTACTTC.

Many counts were recorded for this clonotype. The J gene is TRBJ1-1, the V gene TRBV7-9; D might be TRBD1 (6 bases). The length of the CDR3 is 14 residues. CDR1 is SEHNR and CDR2 is FQNEAQ in the germline V gene (reference sequence). The ends were cut back, 4 bases at V and 4 bases at J, with 13 bases in the middle. CDR3 loop: CASSSQQGSTEAFF. DNA for the CDR3: TGTGCCAGCAGCTCCCAGCAGGGGAGCACTGAAGCTTTCTTT.

Concerning this clonotype itself: A read error may explain this, as a much larger clone is one base away. Since the CDR3 does not end with the conserved phenylalanine or tryptophan, this likely comes from a read error. The chain recombines TRBV6-1 with TRBJ2-5; D unclear. Trimming took off 5 bases at V and 1 base at J, with 14 bases between the two ends. CDR1 is MNHNS and CDR2 is SASEGT in the germline V gene. The CDR3 extends over 15 amino acids. The CDR3 here is CASSYSRPPQETQYS. The CDR3 coding sequence is TGTGCCAGCAGTTACTCGAGACCCCCCCAAGAGACCCAGTACTCC.

A word on this clonotype: Since the CDR3 does not end with the conserved phenylalanine or tryptophan, this likely comes from a read error. J is TRBJ2-2 and V is TRBV7-9; D is undetermined. CDR1 is SEHNR and CDR2 is FQNEAQ in the germline V gene (reference sequence). This CDR3 contains 13 residues. The V end was cut by 3 bases, the J end by 6 bases, with 8 bases between. The CDR3 sequence is CASSFLWAGELFC. CDR3 sequence (DNA): TGTGCCAGCAGCTTTCTATGGGCCGGGGAGCTGTTTTGT.

In its sample, this clonotype was seen many times. V and J are TRBV2 and TRBJ2-1, with 7 nucleotides matching TRBD1. V lost 6 bases to trimming and J lost 9 bases; unmatched junction nucleotides: 14. The germline gives CDR1 SNHLY, CDR2 FYNNEI. This CDR3 contains 15 residues. DNA for the CDR3: TGTGCCAGCAGATTACAGGGGTTCGGGTACGGTGAGCAGTTCTTC. Amino acid sequence: CASRLQGFGYGEQFF.

This clonotype was seen many times. The chain carries TRBV11-2 and TRBJ1-1, with unresolved D. Per germline, CDR1 SGHAT and CDR2 FQNNGV. The V gene lost 1 base and the J gene lost 7 bases, with 13 bases spanning the gap. The CDR3 loop spans 14 amino acids. CDR3 region: CASSLGPTALEAFF. CDR3 DNA sequence: TGTGCCAGCAGCTTAGGTCCTACGGCCCTTGAAGCTTTCTTT.

The gene calls are TRBV29-1 and TRBJ2-3; D is ambiguous. Between the trimmed V and J ends, which lost 7 bases and 5 bases, there was a span of 10 bases. Germline V gives CDR1 SQVTM, CDR2 ANQGSEA. CDR3 length equals 11 residues. This chain's CDR3 is CSGRLGDTQYF. CDR3 nucleotides: TGCAGCGGAAGATTAGGAGATACGCAGTATTTT.

This clonotype was counted many times. The J gene is TRBJ1-5, the V gene TRBV5-1; D unclear. CDR1 is SGHRS, CDR2 YFSETQ, per germline. V dropped 7 bases and J dropped 11 bases, with 16 bases sitting between them. This CDR3 region has 12 residues. CDR3 nucleotide sequence: TGCGCCAGCCGTAAGGACGCAGGTTCCCAGCATTTT. This encodes CASRKDAGSQHF.

There are many counts of this clonotype. V is TRBV6-1 and J is TRBJ2-1; D not certain. Trimming left V 2 bases short and J 4 bases short, with 3 bases between. CDR3 length: 12 residues. Germline CDR1 and CDR2: MNHNS and SASEGT. CDR3 in amino acids: CASSERYNEQFF. CDR3 bases: TGTGCCAGCAGTGAACGGTACAATGAGCAGTTCTTC.

This clonotype was seen at least ten times. The chain uses TRBV24-1 and TRBJ2-1, with 11 bases aligning to TRBD2. The CDR3 totals 15 residues. J lost 8 bases, V lost 1 base, and 3 bases had no gene match. The germline V gene has CDR1 KGHDR and CDR2 SFDVKD. CDR3 DNA: TGTGCCACCAGTGATTTTAGCGGGGGGGCCTATGAGCAGTTCTTC. This gives the protein CATSDFSGGAYEQFF.

This clonotype was recorded at least ten times. The chain joins TRBV9 to TRBJ2-5, with D maybe TRBD2 (5 bases). Looked up from germline, CDR1 is SGDLS and CDR2 is YYNGEE. Trimming cost V 2 bases and J 5 bases, with 10 bases left between them. This CDR3 comprises 13 residues. The CDR3 DNA sequence: TGTGCCAGCAGCGTGGGTGGGGAGGAGACCCAGTACTTC. Translation gives CASSVGGEETQYF.

The CDR3 loop reads CSAGGAYEQYF. The CDR3 DNA is TGCAGTGCTGGAGGGGCCTACGAGCAGTACTTC. The V gene is TRBV20-1, the J gene TRBJ2-7; TRBD2 is a possible D gene (6 bases). Germline CDR1 and CDR2: DFQATT and SNEGSKA (reference sequence). V gave up 5 bases and J gave up 2 bases, with 7 bases separating them. This CDR3 is built from 11 residues.

About this clonotype itself: The junction shows a germline mismatch at one end, possibly a read error. The chain uses TRBV5-1 and TRBJ2-1; D not certain. The CDR3 is 13 amino acids. Germline CDR1 and CDR2: SGHRS and YFSETQ. CDR3 in DNA: TGCGCCAGCGGCCTCTCGCCCTACAATGAGCAGTTCTTT. Its protein product is CASGLSPYNEQFF.

This clonotype was seen many times. This chain joins TRBV29-1 and TRBJ2-2; D is perhaps TRBD2 (5 bases). The CDR3 spans 13 residues. V dropped 7 bases and J dropped 1 base, with 10 bases sitting between them. Germline CDR1 reads SQVTM; CDR2 reads ANQGSEA. The CDR3 spells CSARGQNTGELFF. The CDR3 DNA is TGCAGCGCTCGGGGTCAGAACACCGGGGAGCTGTTTTTT.